The rows below give T cell receptor beta chains drawn from one sample of a study of post-analysis software for immune sequencing data. TCRdb called the PCR reads again in MiXCR, with one record for every CDR3 protein. The table has roughly 670,000 distinct CDR3 sequences, around 64% seen once. Sequenced: blood. The receptors shown here come from a girl aged 2 to 10 with multiple sclerosis. Both conserved end residues are part of each CDR3.

>TRBV3-1|NA
CASSQETWDSPGKTQYF
>TRBV6-2/TRBV6-3|TRBJ2-4
CASSLPRTDLAKNIQYF
>TRBV27|TRBJ2-7
CASSSQLAGAYEQYF
>TRBV12-3/TRBV12-4|TRBJ2-3
CASSFTDTQYF
>TRBV20-1|TRBJ2-5
CSARENSGAETQYF
>TRBV4-1|TRBJ2-5
CASSQELWAQETQYF
>TRBV12-3/TRBV12-4|TRBJ2-1
CASSNQGRGYNEQFF
>TRBV12-3/TRBV12-4|TRBJ1-1
CAIRGEIETEAFF
>TRBV29-1|TRBJ1-2
CSVIGGARTHGYTF
>TRBV29-1|TRBJ1-2
CSVGRQGRYGYTF
>TRBV29-1|TRBJ1-1
CSVPLDRGLEVVNTEAFF
>TRBV29-1|TRBJ1-2
CSVESLARGGYGYTF
>TRBV4-1|TRBJ2-1
CASSQERLVRVDEQFF
>TRBV7-9|TRBJ1-4
CASRFDSDEKLFF
>TRBV3-1|NA
CASSQPDRGRPYEQYF
>TRBV5-5|TRBJ2-7
CAGQGVADPYEQYF
>TRBV28|TRBJ1-4
CASSTPSEKLFF
>TRBV15|TRBJ1-1
CATSSRSLGHTEAFF
>TRBV12-3/TRBV12-4|TRBJ2-7
CASSLESDGYYEQYF
>TRBV29-1|TRBJ2-1
CSASFSYNEQFF
>TRBV7-6|TRBJ1-2
CASSLGAEDYGYTF
>TRBV3-1|TRBJ1-1
CASSQDPPDLLENTEAFF
>TRBV6-1|TRBJ1-2
CASGPRDYGYTF
>TRBV20-1|TRBJ2-5
CSAPVGATRIAETQYF
>TRBV20-1|TRBJ2-3
CSARAGISTDTQYF
>TRBV5-1|TRBJ2-3
CASSRSGTSGYTDTQYF
>TRBV10-1|TRBJ2-1
CASSEIWGSHNEQFF
>TRBV9|TRBJ2-1
CASSLGTDRGRRQFF
>TRBV7-2|TRBJ1-5
CASSTQGDSNQPQHF
>TRBV9|TRBJ2-1
CAGSVVRGGSYNEQFF
>TRBV7-2|TRBJ2-5
CASSLTRGLETQYF
>TRBV7-9|TRBJ2-5
CASSPRDNLETQYF
>TRBV5-1|TRBJ2-3
CASSFVGGTDTQYF
>TRBV20-1|TRBJ2-1
CSASPPSGRARSDEQFF
>TRBV7-8|TRBJ2-1
CASSLGDRGEQFF
>TRBV27|TRBJ2-5
CASSLFPGGMETQYF
>TRBV29-1|TRBJ2-1
CSVEYRDGNFYNEQFF
>TRBV20-1|TRBJ2-3
CSANVGAFTDTQYF
>TRBV12-3/TRBV12-4|TRBJ2-1
CASSFGRPQPGEQFF
>TRBV6-1|TRBJ2-1
CASSITGGAFASTYNEQFF
>TRBV2|TRBJ2-3
CASRTSGRASDTQYF
>TRBV5-4|TRBJ2-3
CASSYRDREEDTQYF
>TRBV11-2|TRBJ2-3
CASLGRASGGKGTDTQYF
>TRBV3-1|TRBJ1-2
CASSQERADRGYTF
>TRBV7-9|TRBJ1-1
CASSLRGSNTEAFF
>TRBV5-1|TRBJ2-5
CASRAGTDGTQYF
>TRBV12-3/TRBV12-4|TRBJ2-5
CASSPLARETQYF
>TRBV25-1|TRBJ2-6
CASSEYSGVSGANVLTF